The 13 T cell receptor beta chains listed next were all sequenced from one sample in a study of OX40 agonist ivuxolimab in advanced cancers. Produced via immunoSEQ multiplex PCR; TCRdb's table is partial and in-frame only. The sample has tens of thousands of clones; under 90% are singletons. The sample here was CD4+ or CD8+ T cells sorted from blood, taken in a trial of the OX40 agonist ivuxolimab. The source is an adult with an advanced solid tumor such as melanoma, head and neck, liver or kidney cancer.

V is TRBV7-8 and J is TRBJ2-1; D is ambiguous. The germline V and J ends were trimmed by 5 bases and 6 bases, with 17 bases remaining between them. The CDR3 is 15 residues long. CDR1 and CDR2 from the germline V gene are SGHVS and FQNEAQ. CDR3 in DNA: TGTGCCAGCAGCCCACGGTCTAGTTTCAGCAATGAGCAGTTCTTC. Translation: CASSPRSSFSNEQFF.

The gene calls are TRBV11-3 and TRBJ2-7; 9 bases match TRBD1. The CDR3 extends over 18 amino acids. CDR1 and CDR2 from the germline V gene are SGHNT and YENEEA. Trimming took 1 base from V and 3 from J; bases not matched to a gene: 13. CDR3: CASSLASPRSTGGYEQYF. In DNA form, the CDR3 reads TGTGCCAGCAGCTTAGCCTCCCCTCGTTCGACAGGGGGCTACGAGCAGTACTTC. The variable domain in full, with the rest retrieved from reference TRBV11-3 and TRBJ2-7, is EAGVVQSPRYKIIEKKQPVAFWCNPISGHNTLYWYLQNLGQGPELLIRYENEEAVDDSQLPKDRFSAERLKGVDSTLKIQPAELGDSAVYLCASSLASPRSTGGYEQYFGPGTRLTVT.

V usage is TRBV30 and J usage is TRBJ2-1; TRBD2 aligns across 10 bases. J gave up 5 bases and V 5 bases, and 6 bases lay outside the gene matches. The CDR3 spans 14 residues. The germline CDR1 and CDR2 sequences are GTSNPN and SVGIG (reference sequence). The CDR3 region has the DNA TGTGCCTGGGCTAGCGGGGGCCTAAACAATGAGCAGTTCTTC. Protein product: CAWASGGLNNEQFF. Based on the CDR3 plus reference TRBV30 and TRBJ2-1, the full variable domain is SQTIHQWPATLVQPVGSPLSLECTVEGTSNPNLYWYRQAAGRGLQLLFYSVGIGQISSEVPQNLSASRPQDRQFILSSKKLLLSDSGFYLCAWASGGLNNEQFFGPGTRLTVL.

This CDR3 reads CASSQNSGVFFTGYTF. The CDR3 bases are TGTGCCAGCAGCCAAAACTCCGGGGTGTTCTTTACTGGCTACACCTTC. The rearrangement uses TRBV14 and TRBJ1-2, with no clear D. From germline, CDR1 is SGHDN and CDR2 FVKESK. The V gene lost 2 bases and the J gene lost 7 bases, with 20 bases spanning the gap. The CDR3 runs 16 residues.

V usage is TRBV30 and J usage is TRBJ2-1, with 8 positions matching TRBD1. Unmatched junction bases numbered 10, after V lost 0 bases and J lost 0 bases. The CDR3 has 18 residues. Germline lookup yields CDR1 GTSNPN and CDR2 SVGIG (reference sequence). CDR3 nucleotide sequence: TGTGCCTGGAGTGTACGCCAGGGACAGGACTACTCCTACAATGAGCAGTTCTTC. Protein: CAWSVRQGQDYSYNEQFF.

The chain has TRBV15 and TRBJ2-1; TRBD1 agrees at 8 bases. The CDR3 sequence is 15 residues long. The J segment lost 2 bases and the V segment lost 3 bases, leaving 3 bases of the junction unmatched. Germline loops: CDR1 LNHNV, CDR2 YYDKDF (reference sequence). CDR3 sequence (DNA): TGTGCCACCAGCAGCCGGGACAGGACCTACAATGAGCAGTTCTTC. It yields the protein CATSSRDRTYNEQFF.

This clone was seen only a few times. The V call is TRBV2, the J call TRBJ1-5, with a tentative D call TRBD1 (5 bases). Germline CDR1 SNHLY, CDR2 FYNNEI. The CDR3 sequence is 14 residues long. Trimming pared 6 bases from V and 1 base from J, leaving 10 bases between. CDR3 residues: CASSGGVSNQPQHF. The CDR3 nucleotides read TGTGCCAGCAGCGGAGGGGTAAGCAATCAGCCCCAGCATTTT.

This chain links TRBV2 with TRBJ1-4; 9 bases map to TRBD1. Trimming cost V 5 bases and J 8 bases; bases outside gene matches: 9. Germline CDR1 is SNHLY and CDR2 is FYNNEI. The CDR3 covers 15 residues. CDR3 protein: CASSTPGQGEEKLFF. CDR3 bases: TGTGCCAGCAGTACCCCGGGACAGGGCGAAGAAAAACTGTTTTTT.

This clone came up a few times. This chain joins TRBV6-5 and TRBJ1-1; maybe TRBD1 (6 bases). This CDR3 has 16 amino acids. Germline V gives CDR1 MNHEY, CDR2 SVGAGI. V lost 0 bases and J 5 bases, leaving 16 bases between the germline ends. The CDR3 DNA follows: TGTGCCAGCAGTTACTCTTTCTGGGGGGGCAGAACTGAAGCTTTCTTT. Its translation is CASSYSFWGGRTEAFF.

The chain joins TRBV6-5 to TRBJ2-1; 9 bases are shared with TRBD1. Germline V gene sequence: CDR1 MNHEY, CDR2 SVGAGI. The V gene end was trimmed by 6 bases and the J gene end by 0 bases; junction bases not matched to a gene: 0. There are 14 residues in the CDR3. This CDR3 is CASRTGGSYNEQFF. The DNA for the CDR3 is TGTGCCAGCAGGACAGGGGGCTCCTACAATGAGCAGTTCTTC.

The genes are TRBV9 and TRBJ2-3; 8 bases match TRBD2. The CDR3 loop spans 14 amino acids. Trimming cost V 0 bases and J 4 bases; bases outside gene matches: 1. Germline CDR1 reads SGDLS; CDR2 reads YYNGEE. CDR3 DNA: TGTGCCAGCAGCGTAGGGACTAGCCCAGATACGCAGTATTTT. Its protein is CASSVGTSPDTQYF.

This chain connects TRBV29-1 to TRBJ1-2, with D tentatively TRBD1 (6 bases). The V end was cut by 4 bases, the J end by 3 bases, with 15 bases between. Germline V CDR1 and CDR2: SQVTM, ANQGSEA. The CDR3 length is 14 residues. The CDR3 sequence: CSVVTQGPYYGYTF. In DNA form, the CDR3 reads TGCAGCGTTGTTACCCAGGGGCCGTACTATGGCTACACCTTC.

This clone was detected a few times. The V gene is TRBV7-9, the J gene TRBJ2-5; a weak D match, TRBD2 (6 bases). CDR1 and CDR2 from the germline V gene are SEHNR and FQNEAQ (reference sequence). With 1 base removed from V and 2 bases from J, the gap between germline ends came to 17 bases. The CDR3 runs 17 residues. CDR3 sequence: CASSLEIRLASQETQYF. CDR3 DNA: TGTGCCAGCAGCTTAGAGATTCGGCTAGCGAGTCAAGAGACCCAGTACTTC.